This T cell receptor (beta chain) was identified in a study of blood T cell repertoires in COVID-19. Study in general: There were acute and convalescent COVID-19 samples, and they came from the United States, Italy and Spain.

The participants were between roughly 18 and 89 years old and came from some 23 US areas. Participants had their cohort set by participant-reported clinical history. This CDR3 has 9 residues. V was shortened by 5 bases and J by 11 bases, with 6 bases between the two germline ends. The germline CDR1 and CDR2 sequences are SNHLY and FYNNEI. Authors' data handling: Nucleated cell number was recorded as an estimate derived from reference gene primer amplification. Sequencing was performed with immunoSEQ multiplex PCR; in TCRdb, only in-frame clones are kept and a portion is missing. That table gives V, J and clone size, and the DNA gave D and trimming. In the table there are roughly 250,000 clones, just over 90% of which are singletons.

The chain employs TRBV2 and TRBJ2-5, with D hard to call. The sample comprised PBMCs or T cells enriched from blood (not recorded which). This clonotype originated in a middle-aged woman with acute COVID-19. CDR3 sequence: CASSPGQYF. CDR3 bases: TGTGCCAGCAGTCCCGGGCAGTACTTC.